The next 11 T cell receptor beta chains were all read from a single sample in a study of T cells in Graves' hyperthyroidism and ophthalmopathy. Amplified regions were TCR beta CDR3 sequences from RNA transcripts. With the HTBI primer set, the TCR CDR3 went through a first round of RT-PCR. TCRdb reprocessed the multiplex PCR reads with MiXCR, giving one entry per CDR3 protein. In the table there are hundreds of thousands of distinct CDR3 sequences, 13% of which are singletons. Sequenced material: blood. Receptors originate from a woman under 30 with Graves' hyperthyroidism.

This clonotype was observed a handful of times. The chain is built from TRBV12-3 or TRBV12-4 and TRBJ2-1, with TRBD2 identical over 12 bases. The CDR3 has 15 amino acids. With 8 bases clipped from V and 4 bases from J, the junction kept 6 bases outside the gene matches. The CDR3 protein is CASSGLAGYYNEQFF. CDR3 nucleotide sequence: TGTGCCAGCTCGGGACTAGCGGGCTATTACAATGAGCAGTTCTTC.

Many counts were recorded for this clonotype. This chain joins TRBV28 and TRBJ2-7; 13 bases fit TRBD2. The germline gives CDR1 MDHEN, CDR2 SYDVKM. The CDR3 totals 15 residues. The V gene end was trimmed by 6 bases and the J gene end by 2 bases; junction bases not matched to a gene: 4. The CDR3 reads CASSLGTSGTYEQYF. CDR3 sequence (DNA): TGTGCCAGCAGCCTCGGGACTAGCGGGACCTACGAGCAGTACTTC. The whole variable domain, filled in from reference TRBV28 and TRBJ2-7, reads DVKVTQSSRYLVKRTGEKVFLECVQDMDHENMFWYRQDPGLGLRLIYFSYDVKMKEKGDIPEGYSVSREKKERFSLILESASTNQTSMYLCASSLGTSGTYEQYFGPGTRLTVT.

This clonotype showed up just a few times. The V call is TRBV6-1, the J call TRBJ1-4; D remains unclear. Trimming took 2 bases from V and 0 from J, leaving 7 bases between them. CDR1 is MNHNS, CDR2 SASEGT, per germline. The CDR3 consists of 15 residues. The CDR3 is CASSELAATNEKLFF. The DNA of the CDR3 is TGTGCCAGCAGTGAATTAGCAGCAACTAATGAAAAACTGTTTTTT.

This clonotype came up many times. The chain combines TRBV9 with TRBJ1-1; no firm D call. CDR3 size: 13 residues. Germline CDR1 SGDLS, CDR2 YYNGEE. V shed 0 bases and J shed 1 base, with 4 bases lying between them. CDR3 sequence reads: CASSVGPNTEAFF. The CDR3 coding sequence is TGTGCCAGCAGCGTAGGGCCGAACACTGAAGCTTTCTTT.

This clonotype was detected ten times or more. J is TRBJ2-5 and V is TRBV27; D gene ambiguous. Germline V lookup: CDR1 MNHEY, CDR2 SMNVEV (reference sequence). The CDR3 extends over 12 amino acids. The V end lost 2 bases, the J end lost 4 bases, and 5 bases lay between the germline ends. CDR3 loop: CASSLTGETQYF. Here the CDR3 DNA reads TGTGCCAGCAGTTTAACTGGAGAGACCCAGTACTTC.

This clonotype was observed many times. The chain couples TRBV7-2 to TRBJ2-7; 12 nucleotides match TRBD2. The CDR3 is 16 residues long. V lost 1 base, J lost 5 bases, and 6 bases stayed unmatched. Germline CDR1 and CDR2: SGHTA and FQGNSA. CDR3 loop: CASSLVLAGGPDEQYF. The CDR3 coding sequence is TGTGCCAGCAGCTTAGTTCTAGCGGGAGGGCCGGACGAGCAGTACTTC.

This clonotype was seen at least ten times. The V call is TRBV5-6, the J call TRBJ2-3, with a weak D call TRBD1 (5 bases). From germline, CDR1 is SGHDT and CDR2 YYEEEE. This CDR3 is 14 amino acids long. V dropped 4 bases and J dropped 0 bases, with 9 bases sitting between them. The CDR3 here is CASSPDTSTDTQYF. The CDR3 bases are TGTGCCAGCAGCCCGGACACCAGCACAGATACGCAGTATTTT. Looking up the rest from reference TRBV5-6 and TRBJ2-3 gives the full variable domain: DAGVTQSPTHLIKTRGQQVTLRCSPKSGHDTVSWYQQALGQGPQFIFQYYEEEERQRGNFPDRFSGHQFPNYSSELNVNALLLGDSALYLCASSPDTSTDTQYFGPGTRLTVL.

This clonotype was observed many times. This chain uses TRBV20-1 with TRBJ2-1; the D call may be TRBD1 or TRBD2 (6 bases each). The CDR3 is 15 residues long. Trimming removed 1 base at V and 0 bases at J, with 10 bases between. Germline loops: CDR1 DFQATT, CDR2 SNEGSKA (reference sequence). CDR3 region: CSARGGANSYNEQFF. The CDR3 region has the DNA TGCAGTGCTAGAGGGGGGGCCAACTCCTACAATGAGCAGTTCTTC.

This clonotype was counted a few times. The rearrangement uses TRBV14 and TRBJ2-5, with a possible D match to TRBD2 (6 bases). Germline CDR1 is SGHDN and CDR2 is FVKESK. This CDR3 comprises 19 residues. Deletions cut 4 bases from V and 5 bases from J, with 29 bases between. DNA of the CDR3: TGTGCCAGCAGCCGAAACCGGTTGGTAGCGGCCCCCCTAAGGGAGACCCAGTACTTC. Its translation: CASSRNRLVAAPLRETQYF.

The genes are TRBV4-1 and TRBJ2-7; TRBD2 agrees at 8 bases. CDR1 is MGHRA, CDR2 YSYEKL, per germline. The CDR3 extends over 15 amino acids. The ends lost 4 bases at V and 3 bases at J; junction bases unmatched: 8. In DNA, the CDR3 is TGCGCCAGCAGCCCTGTACTAGCGGAGTACTACGAGCAGTACTTC. The encoded protein is CASSPVLAEYYEQYF.

In its sample, this clonotype was seen many times. This chain links TRBV28 with TRBJ2-3; D remains ambiguous. The germline CDR1 and CDR2 sequences are MDHEN and SYDVKM. The CDR3 is 16 residues long. Trimming stripped 2 bases from V and 5 bases from J, with 17 bases between. The CDR3 loop is CASSLHTPQSEDTQYF. The CDR3 bases are TGTGCCAGCAGTTTACATACCCCCCAGTCGGAAGATACGCAGTATTTT.